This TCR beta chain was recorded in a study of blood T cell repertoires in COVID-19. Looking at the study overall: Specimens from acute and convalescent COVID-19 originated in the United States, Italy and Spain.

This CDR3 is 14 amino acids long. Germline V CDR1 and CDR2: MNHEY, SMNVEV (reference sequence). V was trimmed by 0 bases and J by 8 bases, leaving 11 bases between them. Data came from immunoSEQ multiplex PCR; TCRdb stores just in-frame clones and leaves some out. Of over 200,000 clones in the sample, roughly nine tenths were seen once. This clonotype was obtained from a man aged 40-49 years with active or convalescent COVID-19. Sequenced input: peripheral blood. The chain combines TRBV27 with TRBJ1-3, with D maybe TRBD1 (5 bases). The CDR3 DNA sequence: TGTGCCAGCAGTTTATCAGGGGCCGGAGACACCATATATTTT. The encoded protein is CASSLSGAGDTIYF.